This record concerns one T cell receptor (beta chain) sequence. This sample is drawn from a study of blood T cell repertoires in COVID-19. About the study: Specimens from acute and convalescent COVID-19 originated in the United States, Italy and Spain. The analysed material was cDNA or gDNA that came from T cells, B-cell-depleted T cells, or PBMCs.

Original analysis: Researchers report that nucleated cell counts were estimated from reference gene primer amplification. Only in-frame clones appear in the TCRdb table, and some are missing; sequencing was by immunoSEQ multiplex PCR. D and trimming were read from the DNA, whereas the V and J calls and clone size are those reported in that table. The sample includes around 56,000 clones, 80% seen only once; the top ten take 7.2%. The germline V gene has CDR1 SGHNT and CDR2 YYREEE (reference sequence). The CDR3 has 14 amino acids. The J segment lost 5 bases and the V segment lost 4 bases, leaving 6 bases of the junction unmatched.

Sequenced input: peripheral blood. The TCR originated in a man aged 55 to 70 with acute or convalescent COVID-19. The J gene is TRBJ2-5, the V gene TRBV5-4; TRBD1 agrees at 9 bases. The CDR3 region is CASSHDRGSETQYF. The CDR3 DNA sequence: TGTGCCAGCAGCCATGACAGGGGGTCGGAGACCCAGTACTTC.